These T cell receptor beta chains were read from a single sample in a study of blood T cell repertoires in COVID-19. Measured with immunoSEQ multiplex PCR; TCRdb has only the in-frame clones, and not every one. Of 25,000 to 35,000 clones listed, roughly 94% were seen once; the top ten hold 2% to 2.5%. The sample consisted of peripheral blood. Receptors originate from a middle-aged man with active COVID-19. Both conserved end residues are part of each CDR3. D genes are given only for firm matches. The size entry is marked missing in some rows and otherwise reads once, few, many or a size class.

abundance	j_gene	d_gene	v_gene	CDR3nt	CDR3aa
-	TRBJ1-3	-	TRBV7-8	TGTGCCAGCAGCTCATGGGGGCTTACCTCTGGAAACACCATATATTTT	CASSSWGLTSGNTIYF
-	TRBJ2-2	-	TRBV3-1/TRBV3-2	TGTGCCAGCAGCCAACACGTAGCCACGAACACCGGGGAGCTGTTTTTT	CASSQHVATNTGELFF
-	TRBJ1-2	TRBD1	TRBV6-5	TGTGCCAGCAGTTACGCGGACAGGGAGATCTATGGCTACACCTTC	CASSYADREIYGYTF
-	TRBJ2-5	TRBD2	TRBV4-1	TGCGCCAGCAGCCAAGAAGGAGCTAGCGGGGAGTCTCAAGAGACCCAGTACTTC	CASSQEGASGESQETQYF
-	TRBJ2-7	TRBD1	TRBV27	TGTGCCAGCAGTTTGGCCGGGACAGCCTCCTACGAGCAGTACTTC	CASSLAGTASYEQYF
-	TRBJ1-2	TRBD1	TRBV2	TGTGCCAGCAGTGAAGGGGGGGCCTCTGGGACAGGGGACTATGGCTACACCTTC	CASSEGGASGTGDYGYTF
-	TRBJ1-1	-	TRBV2	TGTGCCAGCACCGAATCCGGGGAACGGCCTGAAGCTTTCTTT	CASTESGERPEAFF
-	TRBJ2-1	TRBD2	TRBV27	TGTGCCAGCAGTATACTAGCGGGAGGCTACAATGAGCAGTTCTTC	CASSILAGGYNEQFF
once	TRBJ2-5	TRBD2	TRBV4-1	TGCGCCAGCAGCAAAACCTACCGAAGACTAGCGGGAGTGGAGACCCAGTACTTC	CASSKTYRRLAGVETQYF
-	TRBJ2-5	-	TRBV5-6	TGTGCCAGCAGCTTGTGGATCGGGGAGAACGTTCTTCGAGAGACCCAGTACTTC	CASSLWIGENVLRETQYF
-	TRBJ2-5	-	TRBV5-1	TGCGCCAGCAGCTTGGATCAGGGGGAGACCCAGTACTTC	CASSLDQGETQYF
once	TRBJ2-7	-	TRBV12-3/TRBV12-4	TGTGCCAGCAGTTTTTCCCTCGTCGGTGAGCAGTACTTC	CASSFSLVGEQYF
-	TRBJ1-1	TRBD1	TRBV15	TGTGCCACCAGCAGGGGGGGACAGGGGGTTTATAGTGAAGCTTTCTTT	CATSRGGQGVYSEAFF
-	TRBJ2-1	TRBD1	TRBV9	TGTGCCAGCACCGCCGGGACAGGGCACTACAATGAGCAGTTCTTC	CASTAGTGHYNEQFF
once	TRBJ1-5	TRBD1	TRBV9	TGTGCCAGCAGCACCGACAGGGACCAGCCCCAGCATTTT	CASSTDRDQPQHF
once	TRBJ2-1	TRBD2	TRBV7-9	TGTGCCAGTACCGGGACTAGCGGATACAATGAGCAGTTCTTC	CASTGTSGYNEQFF
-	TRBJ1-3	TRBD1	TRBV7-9	TGTGCCAGCAGCCAGGACAGGCTCTCTGGAAACACCATATATTTT	CASSQDRLSGNTIYF
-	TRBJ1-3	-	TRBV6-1	TGTGCCAGCAGTGAAGCGTCAGGCTCTGGAAACACCATATATTTT	CASSEASGSGNTIYF
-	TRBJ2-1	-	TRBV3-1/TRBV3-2	TGTGCCAGCAGCCGAACCCCCACGGGCAGGGGATACAATGAGCAGTTCTTC	CASSRTPTGRGYNEQFF
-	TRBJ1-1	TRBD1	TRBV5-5	TGTGCCAGCCGACAGGGGTGGGTTGATACTGAAGCTTTCTTT	CASRQGWVDTEAFF
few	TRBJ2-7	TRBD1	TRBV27	TGTGCCAGCAGTTTATCTGGGGGGGCCAACAGGGGGCTGTACGAGCAGTACTTC	CASSLSGGANRGLYEQYF
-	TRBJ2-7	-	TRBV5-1	TGCGCCAGCAGCGACCGGGACAAACCGCGCGAGCAGTACTTC	CASSDRDKPREQYF
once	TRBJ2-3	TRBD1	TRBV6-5	TGTGCCAGCAGCCCAGGGGGAGATACGCAGTATTTT	CASSPGGDTQYF
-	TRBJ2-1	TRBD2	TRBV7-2	TGTGCCAGCAGCCAAGGACTAGCGGGGGCCTTGGTTGAGCAGTTCTTC	CASSQGLAGALVEQFF
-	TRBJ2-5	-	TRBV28	TGTGCCAGCTCAAGGGGTCCGTCTTTACAAGAGACCCAGTACTTC	CASSRGPSLQETQYF
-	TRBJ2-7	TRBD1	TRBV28	TGTGCCAGCAGTTTTGGGACAGGGGGCGCTTGGGACCTCGAGCAGTACTTC	CASSFGTGGAWDLEQYF
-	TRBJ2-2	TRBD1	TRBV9	TGTGCCAGCAGCGTAGGGATTCCAGGGGGCGGAACCACCGGGGAGCTGTTTTTT	CASSVGIPGGGTTGELFF
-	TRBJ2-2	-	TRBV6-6	TGTGCCAGCAGTTATCGGTCCGGGGAGCTGTTTTTT	CASSYRSGELFF
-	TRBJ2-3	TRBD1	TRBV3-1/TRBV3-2	TGTGCCAGCAGCCCGGGACAGGGAGATACAGATACGCAGTATTTT	CASSPGQGDTDTQYF
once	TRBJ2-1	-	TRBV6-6	TGTGCCAGCAGTCAGGACAGATTCTTCCCCAATGAGCAGTTCTTC	CASSQDRFFPNEQFF
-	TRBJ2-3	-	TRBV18	TGTGCCAGCTCACCCGCCCTAGTCTCCACAGATACGCAGTATTTT	CASSPALVSTDTQYF
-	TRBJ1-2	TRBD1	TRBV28	TGTGCCAGCAGCCCCCCCCAGGGGGCCAGCGGCTACACCTTC	CASSPPQGASGYTF
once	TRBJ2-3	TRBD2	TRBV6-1	TGTGCCAGCAGTGAACTAGCGGGAGGGCCAGATACGCAGTATTTT	CASSELAGGPDTQYF
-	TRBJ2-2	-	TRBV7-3	TGTGCCAGCAGCATTATCCGCACCGGGGAGCTGTTTTTT	CASSIIRTGELFF
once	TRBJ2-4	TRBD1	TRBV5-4	TGTGCCAGCAGCTCCGGGACAGGGGGAGACATTCAGTACTTC	CASSSGTGGDIQYF
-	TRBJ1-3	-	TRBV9	TGTGCCAGCAGCGTAGGGCAGGTCGGCTCTGGAAACACCATATATTTT	CASSVGQVGSGNTIYF
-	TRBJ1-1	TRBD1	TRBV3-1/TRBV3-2	TGTGCCAGCAGCCAAGACTCCCCAGGGGGAAGAGGCACTGAAGCTTTCTTT	CASSQDSPGGRGTEAFF
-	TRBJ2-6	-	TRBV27	TGTGCCAGCAGTATAAGCATACAGGGGGCCAACGTCCTGACTTTC	CASSISIQGANVLTF
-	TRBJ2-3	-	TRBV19	TGTGCCAGTAGTGTTCCGGGCACAGATACGCAGTATTTT	CASSVPGTDTQYF
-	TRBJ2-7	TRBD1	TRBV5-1	TGCGCCAGCAGCTTGGTACCGGGACAGGGGCTATACGAGCAGTACTTC	CASSLVPGQGLYEQYF
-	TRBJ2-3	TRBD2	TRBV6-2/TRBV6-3	TGTGCCAGCAGTTCATCTAGCGGAGAGGTGGATACGCAGTATTTT	CASSSSSGEVDTQYF
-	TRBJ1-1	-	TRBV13	TGTGCCAGCAGCCGGACAGTGAACACTGAAGCTTTCTTT	CASSRTVNTEAFF
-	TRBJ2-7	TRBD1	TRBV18	TGTGCCAGCTCAGCCCCCACAGGGGCCAGGGTCGAGCAGTACTTC	CASSAPTGARVEQYF
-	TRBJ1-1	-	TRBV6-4	TGTGCCAGCAGTCCAGGGTCGAACACTGAAGCTTTCTTT	CASSPGSNTEAFF
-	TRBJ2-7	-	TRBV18	TGTGCCAGCTCACCAGGGACTGAGGCGAGCGGGCAGTACTTC	CASSPGTEASGQYF
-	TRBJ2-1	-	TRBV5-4	TGTGCCAGCAGTAGGGAGAGCTCCTACAATGAGCAGTTCTTC	CASSRESSYNEQFF
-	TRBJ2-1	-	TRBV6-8	TGTGCCAGCAGTTCACTCACGGGGGATGAGCAGTTCTTC	CASSSLTGDEQFF
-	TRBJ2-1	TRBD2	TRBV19	TGTGCCAGTAGTACCGGACTAGCGGGAGGGTATGAGCAGTTCTTC	CASSTGLAGGYEQFF